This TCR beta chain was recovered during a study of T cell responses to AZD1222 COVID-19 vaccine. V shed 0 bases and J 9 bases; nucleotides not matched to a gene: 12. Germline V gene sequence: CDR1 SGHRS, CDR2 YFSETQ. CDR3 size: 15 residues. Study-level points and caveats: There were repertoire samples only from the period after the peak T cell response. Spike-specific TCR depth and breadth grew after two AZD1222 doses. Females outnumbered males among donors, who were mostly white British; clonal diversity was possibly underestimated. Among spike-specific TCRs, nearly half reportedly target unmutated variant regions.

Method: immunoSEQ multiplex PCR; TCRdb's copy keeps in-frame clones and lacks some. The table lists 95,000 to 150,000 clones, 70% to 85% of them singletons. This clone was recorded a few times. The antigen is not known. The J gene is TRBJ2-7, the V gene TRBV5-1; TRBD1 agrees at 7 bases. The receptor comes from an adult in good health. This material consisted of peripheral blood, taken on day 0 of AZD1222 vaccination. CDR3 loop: CASSLDEGAGTLQYF. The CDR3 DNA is TGCGCCAGCAGCTTGGATGAGGGGGCCGGGACATTGCAGTACTTC.